This T cell receptor beta chain originates from a study of T cell changes during pregnancy in multiple sclerosis. Germline V gene data show CDR1 as SGHDT and CDR2 as YYEEEE. The CDR3 is 13 residues long. V dropped 4 bases and J dropped 1 base, with 8 bases sitting between them. This table comes from immunoSEQ multiplex PCR, and its TCRdb copy is limited to in-frame clones, with some not included. The sample has about 46,000 clones; around 93% are singletons. Material: CD8+ T cells from peripheral blood mononuclear cells, obtained in the second trimester of pregnancy. The TCR sequence derives from a female donor with multiple sclerosis, enrolled in a pregnancy study. The chain couples TRBV5-6 to TRBJ1-1; no firm D call. The CDR3 region has the DNA TGTGCCAGCAGCACCGGTCGGAACACTGAAGCTTTCTTT. It is translated as CASSTGRNTEAFF.